Below, 28 T cell receptor beta chains from the same sample are listed, as sequenced in a study of blood T cell repertoires in COVID-19. Sequencing used immunoSEQ multiplex PCR; TCRdb keeps in-frame clones, though not all of them. The sample has approximately 170,000 clones; about 87% are singletons. The sequenced sample was peripheral blood. These receptors originate from a woman over 75 with COVID-19, enrolled during active disease.

The chain couples TRBV5-1 to TRBJ2-5; no reliable D call. This CDR3 has 13 amino acids. Germline CDR1 SGHRS, CDR2 YFSETQ. The V and J ends lost 5 bases and 1 base respectively, with 9 bases between them. The CDR3 DNA reads TGCGCCAGCAGTATCGCGGTCCAAGAGACCCAGTACTTC. Translation: CASSIAVQETQYF.

V is TRBV28 and J is TRBJ2-5; D might be TRBD1 (5 bases). V gave up 2 bases and J gave up 0 bases, with 10 bases separating them. The V gene's germline CDR1 is MDHEN and CDR2 SYDVKM. The CDR3 is 15 residues long. The CDR3 loop reads CASSLLGQYQETQYF. The CDR3 nucleotides read TGTGCCAGCAGTTTACTGGGGCAGTACCAAGAGACCCAGTACTTC.

The J gene is TRBJ1-1, the V gene TRBV28; the match to TRBD1 covers 9 bases. Losses at the gene ends were 6 bases for V and 3 bases for J; bases not matched to a gene: 8. Looked up from germline, CDR1 is MDHEN and CDR2 is SYDVKM. The CDR3 is 15 amino acids. CDR3 coding DNA: TGTGCCAGCAGATACAGGGGGCTTGATCACACTGAAGCTTTCTTT. As protein: CASRYRGLDHTEAFF.

This rearrangement joins TRBV9 to TRBJ1-6, with 7 bases that match TRBD1. The CDR3 has 19 residues. V lost 4 bases to trimming and J lost 10 bases; unmatched junction nucleotides: 23. CDR1 and CDR2 from the germline V gene are SGDLS and YYNGEE. CDR3 DNA: TGTGCCAGCAGCCCCTCTTCAGGAGGACTACAGGGGCAAAAATCACCCCTCCACTTT. Amino acid sequence: CASSPSSGGLQGQKSPLHF.

The chain has TRBV5-1 and TRBJ1-1; TRBD1 matches 7 bases. With 0 bases clipped from V and 4 bases from J, the junction kept 9 bases outside the gene matches. The CDR3 length is 16 residues. Germline CDR1 reads SGHRS; CDR2 reads YFSETQ. This chain's CDR3 is CASSLDGTVGPTEAFF. CDR3 in DNA: TGCGCCAGCAGCTTGGACGGGACAGTCGGGCCCACTGAAGCTTTCTTT.

CDR3 sequence: CASSSTPGQETQYF. For the CDR3, the DNA is TGTGCCAGCAGTTCGACTCCCGGCCAGGAGACCCAGTACTTC. The V call is TRBV6-5, the J call TRBJ2-5; D unclear. Trimming took off 4 bases at V and 5 bases at J, with 14 bases between the two ends. The CDR3 spans 14 residues. Germline V gene data show CDR1 as MNHEY and CDR2 as SVGAGI.

The chain employs TRBV6-5 and TRBJ1-2; 7 bases are shared with TRBD1. CDR1 is MNHEY and CDR2 is SVGAGI in the germline V gene. The junction had 7 bases not matched to a gene; V was cut back by 6 bases and J by 0 bases. The CDR3 is 15 residues long. CDR3 protein: CASSLGTAANYGYTF. Here the CDR3 DNA reads TGTGCCAGCAGCCTCGGGACAGCTGCTAACTATGGCTACACCTTC.

The chain uses TRBV5-1 and TRBJ2-3, with 7 bases that match TRBD2. This CDR3 contains 16 residues. The ends lost 6 bases at V and 1 base at J; junction bases unmatched: 11. Germline V gene sequence: CDR1 SGHRS, CDR2 YFSETQ. This CDR3 is CASTPYSRGGTDTQYF. In nucleotides, the CDR3 is TGCGCCAGCACCCCGTATTCACGGGGGGGCACAGATACGCAGTATTTT.

The chain combines TRBV7-9 with TRBJ2-3; 10 bases map to TRBD2. V lost 0 bases, J lost 4 bases, and 4 bases stayed unmatched. This CDR3 region has 16 residues. Germline V lookup: CDR1 SEHNR, CDR2 FQNEAQ (reference sequence). DNA of the CDR3: TGTGCCAGCAGCTTAGCGGGGCTAGCGGGAGCAGATACGCAGTATTTT. Translating gives CASSLAGLAGADTQYF.

The V call is TRBV6-5, the J call TRBJ1-6; 7 nucleotides match TRBD1. CDR1 and CDR2 (germline): MNHEY, SVGAGI. The CDR3 runs to 15 residues. The ends lost 10 bases at V and 6 bases at J; junction bases unmatched: 12. CDR3 amino acids: CAILLDPGGNSPLHF. CDR3 nucleotide sequence: TGTGCCATCCTACTTGATCCAGGGGGTAATTCACCCCTCCACTTT.

The chain carries TRBV5-4 and TRBJ1-2; D remains unclear. Germline V gene data show CDR1 as SGHNT and CDR2 as YYREEE (reference sequence). V lost 4 bases and J lost 3, with 10 bases in between. The CDR3 consists of 13 residues. The CDR3 loop is CASSEPNDYGYTF. In nucleotides, the CDR3 is TGTGCCAGCAGCGAGCCTAACGACTATGGCTACACCTTC.

The chain has TRBV23-1 and TRBJ1-5; D is undetermined. TRBV23-1 is reported as an ORF; its role is uncertain. Trimming removed 2 bases from V and 3 bases from J, with 20 bases in between. This CDR3 is built from 18 residues. CDR3 protein: CASSQGFPDGKDNQPQHF. CDR3 DNA: TGCGCCAGCAGTCAAGGCTTCCCGGACGGGAAAGACAATCAGCCCCAGCATTTT.

The V gene is TRBV6-2 or TRBV6-3, the J gene TRBJ1-2, with 8 nucleotides matching TRBD1. V was clipped by 4 bases and J by 8 bases; unmatched bases: 6. The CDR3 has 13 amino acids. CDR1 MNHEY and CDR2 SVGEGT come from the germline V gene. CDR3 amino acids: CASSSVDRDGYTF. CDR3 DNA sequence: TGTGCCAGCAGTTCCGTGGACAGGGACGGCTACACCTTC.

This chain's CDR3 is CASSFRGTGNQPQHF. In DNA, the CDR3 is TGTGCCAGCAGCTTTCGAGGGACAGGTAATCAGCCCCAGCATTTT. This sequence joins TRBV13 and TRBJ1-5; 8 bases are a match to TRBD1. With V trimmed by 3 bases and J by 4 bases, 5 bases remained unmatched. The CDR3 has 15 residues. Germline V gene sequence: CDR1 PRHDT, CDR2 FYEKMQ (reference sequence).

The chain links TRBV6-1 to TRBJ2-6; TRBD1 agrees at 8 bases. V shed 4 bases, J shed 0 bases, and the junction held 8 bases outside the gene matches. This CDR3 comprises 18 residues. CDR1 and CDR2 from the germline V gene are MNHNS and SASEGT. CDR3 nucleotide sequence: TGTGCCAGCAGTGTACTGGACAGGGTGAGCTCTGGGGCCAACGTCCTGACTTTC. This gives the protein CASSVLDRVSSGANVLTF.

This chain uses TRBV6-2 or TRBV6-3 with TRBJ2-2; the match to TRBD2 covers 9 bases. The junction had 9 bases not matched to a gene; V was cut back by 6 bases and J by 7 bases. CDR1 is MNHEY and CDR2 is SVGEGT in the germline V gene. The CDR3 sequence is 15 residues long. The CDR3, as DNA: TGTGCCAGCAGCAGAAGTAGCGGGAGCAGCGGGGAGCTGTTTTTT. As protein: CASSRSSGSSGELFF.

The chain joins TRBV9 to TRBJ1-3; 10 nucleotides agree with TRBD1. Germline V lookup: CDR1 SGDLS, CDR2 YYNGEE. The ends lost 2 bases at V and 8 bases at J; junction bases unmatched: 7. This CDR3 region has 15 residues. CDR3 sequence: CASSVGGQGMDTIYF. Here the CDR3 DNA reads TGTGCCAGCAGCGTCGGGGGACAGGGGATGGACACCATATATTTT.

The chain is built from TRBV10-3 and TRBJ1-1; D not resolved. Germline V lookup: CDR1 ENHRY, CDR2 SYGVKD. Trimming left V 10 bases short and J 8 bases short, with 17 bases between. CDR3 length: 12 amino acids. In DNA form, the CDR3 reads TGTGCCACCATGCGGCGGGAGCCCGAAGCTTTCTTT. As protein: CATMRREPEAFF.

This chain uses TRBV19 with TRBJ2-7; 8 nucleotides match TRBD1. Looked up from germline, CDR1 is LNHDA and CDR2 is SQIVND (reference sequence). J was trimmed by 4 bases and V by 3 bases; bases with no gene match: 2. The CDR3 runs 13 residues. CDR3 loop: CASSMGQVYEQYF. Written as DNA, the CDR3 is TGTGCCAGTAGTATGGGACAGGTGTACGAGCAGTACTTC.

The rearrangement links TRBV7-3 to TRBJ1-1; 7 bases agree with TRBD1. Germline V gene lookup returns CDR1 SGHTA and CDR2 FQGTGA. V was pared by 6 bases and J by 5 bases, with 9 bases of the junction left unmatched. The CDR3 is made up of 14 amino acids. The CDR3 coding sequence is TGTGCCAGCAGTTCTGCAGGGGGTGGTACTGAAGCTTTCTTT. Protein product: CASSSAGGGTEAFF.

The rearrangement links TRBV19 to TRBJ2-5, with TRBD2 identical over 7 bases. Germline CDR1 LNHDA, CDR2 SQIVND (reference sequence). J was trimmed by 4 bases and V by 5 bases; bases with no gene match: 4. This CDR3 is 13 amino acids long. Here the CDR3 DNA reads TGTGCCAGTAGTCCCGGGAGGTCAGAGACCCAGTACTTC. The encoded protein is CASSPGRSETQYF. Variable domain in full (rest from reference TRBV19 and TRBJ2-5): DGGITQSPKYLFRKEGQNVTLSCEQNLNHDAMYWYRQDPGQGLRLIYYSQIVNDFQKGDIAEGYSVSREKKESFPLTVTSAQKNPTAFYLCASSPGRSETQYFGPGTRLLVL.

V is TRBV7-9 and J is TRBJ1-2; D is uncertain. V was pared by 1 base and J by 4 bases, with 13 bases between. CDR3 length: 15 residues. Germline V gene data show CDR1 as SEHNR and CDR2 as FQNEAQ (reference sequence). The CDR3 nucleotides are TGTGCCAGCAGCTTAGAGGGAGTAGGACCCTATGGCTACACCTTC. It specifies CASSLEGVGPYGYTF.

The genes are TRBV6-6 and TRBJ1-1; 9 nucleotides agree with TRBD1. The CDR3 runs 15 residues. V shed 6 bases and J 5 bases; nucleotides not matched to a gene: 10. Germline V gives CDR1 MNHNY, CDR2 SVGAGI (reference sequence). CDR3 residues: CASSQRDRVGTEAFF. The CDR3 DNA reads as TGTGCCAGCAGCCAGAGGGACAGGGTAGGGACTGAAGCTTTCTTT.

This chain uses TRBV6-5 with TRBJ1-1; D gene unclear. With 2 bases removed from V and 6 bases from J, the gap between germline ends came to 10 bases. This CDR3 region has 13 residues. Germline CDR1 reads MNHEY; CDR2 reads SVGAGI. The CDR3 here is CASSYGSLAEAFF. The DNA of the CDR3 is TGTGCCAGCAGTTACGGGAGTTTGGCTGAAGCTTTCTTT.

This clone was seen a single time. The CDR3 sequence: CASSAGVSSGNTIYF. The CDR3 region has the DNA TGTGCCAGCAGCGCAGGTGTGAGCTCTGGAAACACCATATATTTT. The chain joins TRBV9 to TRBJ1-3; unclear D gene. The CDR3 covers 15 residues. V was pared by 3 bases and J by 0 bases, with 10 bases between. The germline gives CDR1 SGDLS, CDR2 YYNGEE.

This clone was found once. This rearrangement joins TRBV18 to TRBJ1-2; D not certain. The CDR3 sequence is 15 residues long. Germline CDR1 is KGHSH and CDR2 is LQKENI. V dropped 1 base and J dropped 5 bases, with 14 bases sitting between them. This chain's CDR3 is CASSPLEPPMYGYTF. For the CDR3, the DNA is TGTGCCAGCTCACCACTAGAACCCCCGATGTATGGCTACACCTTC.

The V gene is TRBV5-8, the J gene TRBJ1-5, with 8 bases identical to TRBD1. This CDR3 comprises 13 residues. J lost 9 bases, V lost 6 bases, and 8 bases had no gene match. Germline V CDR1 and CDR2: SGHTS, YDEGEE. The CDR3 DNA reads TGTGCCAGCATTGGACAGGGTAATAGGCCCCAGCATTTT. Its protein is CASIGQGNRPQHF.

The rearrangement links TRBV15 to TRBJ2-7, with D uncertain. Trimming removed 2 bases at V and 3 bases at J, with 8 bases between. Germline CDR1 and CDR2: LNHNV and YYDKDF (reference sequence). The CDR3 is made up of 13 amino acids. As DNA, the CDR3 is TGTGCCACCAGCAGAAATGTATTCTACGAGCAGTACTTC. Encoded protein: CATSRNVFYEQYF. The variable domain in full, completed from reference TRBV15 and TRBJ2-7, reads DAMVIQNPRYQVTQFGKPVTLSCSQTLNHNVMYWYQQKSSQAPKLLFHYYDKDFNNEADTPDNFQSRRPNTSFCFLDIRSPGLGDTAMYLCATSRNVFYEQYFGPGTRLTVT.